Listed below are T cell receptor beta chains from one sample, sequenced in a study of cytomegalovirus exposure and HLA in healthy donors. Here immunoSEQ multiplex PCR was the method, and the copy in TCRdb shows in-frame clones only, minus some. Of about 160,000 clones listed, approximately 78% are singletons. Specimen: PBMCs. The receptors originated from a girl aged 2 to 9 in good health and CMV-seropositive. Each CDR3 is given with its conserved first and last residue. A D gene is named only where the DNA matches it firmly. A row's size may be missing; if present it is once, few, many or a size class.

j_call clone_size d_call v_call cdr3_nt cdr3_aa
TRBJ2-2 NA NA TRBV6-4 TGTGCCAGCAGTGGACAGGGAGGTGGCACCGGGGAGCTGTTTTTT CASSGQGGGTGELFF
TRBJ2-1 NA TRBD2 TRBV4-1 TGCGCCAGCAGCCACCCCCCCGAGAGACTAGCGGGACCTGAAGACAATGAGCAGTTCTTC CASSHPPERLAGPEDNEQFF
TRBJ2-2 NA NA TRBV25-1 TGTGCCAGCAGTGGAAGCCGGGACATTTACACCGGGGAGCTGTTTTTT CASSGSRDIYTGELFF
TRBJ2-1 NA TRBD2 TRBV2 TGTGCCAGCAGTCCTGGCTCTAGCGGGAGTAAACTACACAATGAGCAGTTCTTC CASSPGSSGSKLHNEQFF
TRBJ1-1 NA TRBD1 TRBV7-9 TGTGCCAGCAGCGAGGTAGGCGGGGACAGTGAAGCTTTCTTT CASSEVGGDSEAFF
TRBJ2-1 few NA TRBV21-1 TGTGCCAGCAGCAAAGCTGGGACAGGGTGCAATGAGCAGTTCTTC CASSKAGTGCNEQFF
TRBJ1-5 few NA TRBV4-1 TGCGCCAGCAGCCAAGTAATTCAGGGCCCTAATCAGCCCCAGCATTTT CASSQVIQGPNQPQHF
TRBJ1-5 once NA TRBV5-1 TGCGCCAGCAGCTTGGACGGGTCTAGCAATCAGCCCCAGCATTTT CASSLDGSSNQPQHF
TRBJ1-2 NA NA TRBV28 TGTGCCACTCGGGAGGATAGGGGCTACACCTTC CATREDRGYTF
TRBJ2-7 NA TRBD2 TRBV5-1 TGCGCCAGCAGCTGGAGACTAGCGGGAGGACCCGGAAAGGTCTACGAGCAGTACTTC CASSWRLAGGPGKVYEQYF
TRBJ2-1 NA TRBD2 TRBV7-9 TGTGCCAGCAGCTTAGGGCTAGCGGGAGTTAATGAGCAGTTCTTC CASSLGLAGVNEQFF
TRBJ2-2 NA TRBD2 TRBV27 TGTGCCAGCAGTTCCCGTTATACAGTAGCGGGAGAGGCAGCCGGGGAGCTGTTTTTT CASSSRYTVAGEAAGELFF
TRBJ2-1 NA TRBD2 TRBV6-5 TGTGCCAGCACTCGGGAGGGGGGCAATGAGCAGTTCTTC CASTREGGNEQFF
TRBJ1-5 once NA TRBV19 TGTGCCAGCTCGCAGGGAAGTCAGCCCCAGCATTTT CASSQGSQPQHF
TRBJ2-7 NA NA TRBV4-1 TGCGCCAGCAGCCCCTCGGCCGGGGTTTCGGCCTACGAGCAGTACTTC CASSPSAGVSAYEQYF
TRBJ1-2 NA TRBD1 TRBV5-1 TGCGCCAGCAGCCACGGGACAGCGAACTATGGCTACACCTTC CASSHGTANYGYTF
TRBJ2-5 NA TRBD2 TRBV18 TGTGCCAGCTCAACTAGCGGGCAAGAGACCCAGTACTTC CASSTSGQETQYF
TRBJ2-1 NA TRBD2 TRBV6-1 TGTGCCAGCAGTGAGACTAGCCAAAGGGGTGGTGAGCAGTTCTTC CASSETSQRGGEQFF
TRBJ1-5 NA NA TRBV28 TGTGCCAGCAGCTCGGACAGACAGCCCCAGCATTTT CASSSDRQPQHF
TRBJ2-7 NA TRBD1 TRBV6-6 TGTGCCAGCAGTCGGACCCCAGGGGGCTCCTACGAGCAGTACTTC CASSRTPGGSYEQYF
TRBJ1-2 NA TRBD1 TRBV5-1 TGCGCCAGCAGCGGAGGACAGGGCGATGGCTACACCTTC CASSGGQGDGYTF
TRBJ2-1 NA NA TRBV9 TGTGCCAGCAGCGCATACGGGGGGCCAGGAGAGCAGTTCTTC CASSAYGGPGEQFF
TRBJ1-5 few NA TRBV19 TGTGCCAGTAAGCGTCAGTCCAATCAGCCCCAGCATTTT CASKRQSNQPQHF
TRBJ1-5 NA NA TRBV4-2 TGTGCCAGCAGCCAAGATGGGGCCGCCCAGCCCCAGCATTTT CASSQDGAAQPQHF
TRBJ2-3 few NA TRBV7-9 TGTGCCAGCAGCCCCCCGCAGGGGGGCGGCACAGATACGCAGTATTTT CASSPPQGGGTDTQYF
TRBJ2-3 NA NA TRBV5-1 TGCGCCAGCAGCCAGCGGCGTAGCGCAGATACGCAGTATTTT CASSQRRSADTQYF
TRBJ1-3 NA NA TRBV2 TGTGCCAGCGTATCTGGAAACACCATATATTTT CASVSGNTIYF
TRBJ2-7 NA NA TRBV30 TGTGCCTGGAGTTTAGCATTTAATTACGAGCAGTACTTC CAWSLAFNYEQYF
TRBJ1-5 once NA TRBV10-1 TGCGCCAGCAGTGAGTCGACTCGGTTGGTGAGGGTAAGGGAACAGCCCCAGCATTTT CASSESTRLVRVREQPQHF
TRBJ1-2 NA TRBD1 TRBV2 TGTGCCAGCAAAGGGGACAGAATTAACTATGGCTACACCTTC CASKGDRINYGYTF
TRBJ2-7 NA NA TRBV15 TGTGCCACCAGAATCGCAGGGAACTACGAGCAGTACTTC CATRIAGNYEQYF
TRBJ2-7 NA TRBD2 TRBV28 TGTGCCAGCAGGAGGGGACTAGCGGGCTCCTACGAGCAGTACTTC CASRRGLAGSYEQYF